The TCR beta chain described here comes from a study of persistence of HIV-infected CD4 T cells. About the research overall: Blood samples, up to roughly 200 mL, came from multiple time points, except two leukapheresis donors sampled once. Study-wide findings and caveats: Degenerate expanded CDR3beta sequences were enriched among CMV- and Gag-responding cells.

Germline CDR1 MNHEY, CDR2 SMNVEV (reference sequence). V was shortened by 8 bases and J by 0 bases, with 10 bases between the two germline ends. The CDR3 covers 14 residues. Notes on this clone: Its antigen is still unknown.

Stimulation used about 9.5 ug/mL lysate from CMV-infected fibroblasts. CD40L/CD69 double-negative CD45RO-high memory CD4+ T cells were collected. Undetectable plasma HIV-1 RNA below 50 copies/mL lasted at least 4 years. CD8+ T cells were removed from PBMCs prior to stimulation. The libraries were made with immunoSEQ version 4 in survey mode. Data came from immunoSEQ multiplex PCR; TCRdb stores just in-frame clones and leaves some out. This sample has approximately 26,000 clones, with around 82% found just once. Specimen: CD4+ T cells sorted from PBMCs after approximately 19-hour stimulation, collected from a patient who received antiretroviral therapy. This clonotype originated in an adult woman with HIV who was CMV-seropositive. The chain couples TRBV27 to TRBJ2-2, with D perhaps matching TRBD1 (6 bases). The CDR3 region is CASGRTANTGELFF. The CDR3 coding sequence is TGTGCCAGCGGAAGGACAGCGAACACCGGGGAGCTGTTTTTT.